This passage covers 22 T cell receptor beta chains from one sample sequenced in a study of blood T cell repertoires in COVID-19. The method was immunoSEQ multiplex PCR; TCRdb's version includes in-frame clones alone and lacks a portion of them. Among a few hundred thousand clones, approximately 91% were seen once, and the ten largest hold around 2.5%. The sample consisted of peripheral blood. These receptors all come from a person aged 18-35 years with COVID-19, enrolled during active disease.

This clone has a single count. The chain recombines TRBV7-3 with TRBJ2-2; tentative D call: TRBD2 (5 bases). This CDR3 comprises 15 residues. Germline loops: CDR1 SGHTA, CDR2 FQGTGA. The V and J ends lost 1 base and 4 bases respectively, with 10 bases between them. CDR3 nucleotide sequence: TGTGCCAGCAGCTTAAGCTCACGGGGCACCGGGGAGCTGTTTTTT. Protein sequence: CASSLSSRGTGELFF.

The CDR3 bases are TGTGCCAGCAGTCTCAGCGGGCAGACCGGGGAGCTGTTTTTT. Translation gives CASSLSGQTGELFF. This rearrangement joins TRBV6-5 to TRBJ2-2; TRBD2 might be the D (6 bases). Trimming left V 5 bases short and J 5 bases short, with 12 bases between. From germline, CDR1 is MNHEY and CDR2 SVGAGI. This CDR3 region has 14 residues.

The CDR3 loop is CASSPSGRADYEQYF. The CDR3 DNA is TGTGCCAGCAGCCCAAGCGGCCGGGCCGATTACGAGCAGTACTTC. The chain recombines TRBV9 with TRBJ2-7; D possibly corresponds to TRBD2 (5 bases). The germline CDR1 and CDR2 sequences are SGDLS and YYNGEE. V lost 4 bases and J lost 4, with 18 bases in between. This CDR3 has 15 residues.

The rearrangement links TRBV24-1 to TRBJ1-2, with 8 bases identical to TRBD1. Germline V gene sequence: CDR1 KGHDR, CDR2 SFDVKD. J lost 4 bases, V lost 3 bases, and 3 bases had no gene match. This CDR3 is 14 amino acids long. CDR3 nucleotide sequence: TGTGCCACCAGTGATACGGACAGGGCCTATGGCTACACCTTC. The encoded protein is CATSDTDRAYGYTF.

Details on this clone: The same CDR3 arises from other DNA sequences in this sample as well. The chain links TRBV7-8 to TRBJ2-7; possibly TRBD2 for D (5 bases). The V end lost 1 base, the J end lost 1 base, and 8 bases lay between the germline ends. Germline V CDR1 and CDR2: SGHVS, FQNEAQ. CDR3 length: 14 amino acids. This CDR3 reads CASSLVSGSYEQYF. The CDR3 nucleotides read TGTGCCAGCAGCTTAGTGAGCGGATCCTACGAGCAGTACTTC.

The rearrangement joins TRBV19 to TRBJ1-1; D might be TRBD1 (5 bases). V was cut by 4 bases and J by 5 bases, with 8 bases left in between. Germline V lookup: CDR1 LNHDA, CDR2 SQIVND (reference sequence). This CDR3 comprises 12 residues. The CDR3 nucleotides read TGTGCCAGTAGTACAGGGAATACTGAAGCTTTCTTT. Translation: CASSTGNTEAFF.

The chain has TRBV10-3 and TRBJ1-6; possibly TRBD1 for D (5 bases). V lost 9 bases, J lost 7 bases, and 13 bases lay in between. The CDR3 length is 13 residues. In germline, CDR1 is ENHRY, CDR2 SYGVKD. CDR3 amino acids: CAMGGDLNSPLHF. CDR3 nucleotides: TGTGCCATGGGGGGGGATCTGAATTCACCCCTCCACTTT.

This clone occurred a few times. The V gene is TRBV20-1, the J gene TRBJ1-5; maybe TRBD1 (5 bases). Trimming removed 3 bases at V and 0 bases at J, with 18 bases between. CDR1 and CDR2 (germline): DFQATT, SNEGSKA (reference sequence). This CDR3 spans 17 amino acids. Here the CDR3 reads CSASRAGPQDSNQPQHF. DNA for the CDR3: TGCAGTGCTAGTCGGGCAGGGCCTCAAGATAGCAATCAGCCCCAGCATTTT.

This clone was observed once. This chain joins TRBV24-1 and TRBJ2-7, with 10 bases that match TRBD1. Germline trimming cut 3 bases from V and 3 bases from J; bases unmatched to any gene: 4. The CDR3 extends over 15 amino acids. The germline CDR1 and CDR2 sequences are KGHDR and SFDVKD. CDR3 coding DNA: TGTGCCACCAGTGATCCCGGACAGGGGGTCTACGAGCAGTACTTC. Amino acids: CATSDPGQGVYEQYF.

The rearrangement uses TRBV2 and TRBJ1-6; 7 bases fit TRBD1. V shed 5 bases, J shed 0 bases, and the junction held 7 bases outside the gene matches. Germline lookup yields CDR1 SNHLY and CDR2 FYNNEI. This CDR3 spans 17 amino acids. CDR3 amino acids: CASSSRDSYSYNSPLHF. CDR3 bases: TGTGCCAGCAGTTCCCGGGACAGCTACTCCTATAATTCACCCCTCCACTTT.

This chain connects TRBV20-1 to TRBJ2-4, with 10 bases aligning to TRBD2. Germline trimming cut 3 bases from V and 1 base from J; bases unmatched to any gene: 6. Germline values: CDR1 DFQATT, CDR2 SNEGSKA (reference sequence). The CDR3 sequence is 16 residues long. For the CDR3, the DNA is TGCAGTGCTAGTGGGCTAGCGGGAGTGGCCAAAAACATTCAGTACTTC. Its translation is CSASGLAGVAKNIQYF.

This sequence joins TRBV28 and TRBJ1-5; weak D call: TRBD1 (6 bases). Germline CDR1 MDHEN, CDR2 SYDVKM. CDR3 length: 15 amino acids. The V end lost 4 bases, the J end lost 3 bases, and 13 bases lay between the germline ends. CDR3 DNA sequence: TGTGCCAGCAGTTCGGCAACAGGGTTCAATCAGCCCCAGCATTTT. It encodes CASSSATGFNQPQHF.

The rearrangement links TRBV5-1 to TRBJ2-1; D uncertain. V was trimmed by 4 bases and J by 5 bases, leaving 4 bases between them. The CDR3 spans 11 residues. The germline V gene encodes CDR1 SGHRS and CDR2 YFSETQ. The CDR3 loop is CASSINNEQFF. DNA of the CDR3: TGCGCCAGCAGCATCAACAATGAGCAGTTCTTC. The entire variable domain, with the rest obtained from reference TRBV5-1 and TRBJ2-1, is as follows: KAGVTQTPRYLIKTRGQQVTLSCSPISGHRSVSWYQQTPGQGLQFLFEYFSETQRNKGNFPGRFSGRQFSNSRSEMNVSTLELGDSALYLCASSINNEQFFGPGTRLTVL.

This chain links TRBV18 with TRBJ2-7, with 8 bases aligning to TRBD1. In germline, CDR1 is KGHSH, CDR2 LQKENI. With 3 bases clipped from V and 2 bases from J, the junction kept 6 bases outside the gene matches. This CDR3 has 15 residues. The CDR3 bases are TGTGCCAGCTCACCCGGACCAGGGGGCACCTACGAGCAGTACTTC. Translated, it gives CASSPGPGGTYEQYF.

CDR3 bases: TGTGCCAGCAGTGACAGATACAATGAGCAGTTCTTC. It specifies CASSDRYNEQFF. J is TRBJ2-1 and V is TRBV6-1, with D uncertain. V was trimmed by 3 bases and J by 4 bases, leaving 4 bases between them. The V gene's germline CDR1 is MNHNS and CDR2 SASEGT. CDR3 length: 12 residues.

In its sample, this clone was seen once. The chain recombines TRBV4-3 with TRBJ2-7; perhaps TRBD1 as D (6 bases). Germline values: CDR1 LGHNA, CDR2 YSLEER. Trimming left V 1 base short and J 3 bases short, with 10 bases between. This CDR3 region has 14 residues. CDR3 coding DNA: TGCGCCAGCAGCCAAGGGCAGGGGAACTACGAGCAGTACTTC. Translation gives CASSQGQGNYEQYF.

V gene TRBV4-1 combines with J gene TRBJ2-4, with D hard to call. Germline V gene lookup returns CDR1 MGHRA and CDR2 YSYEKL. V shed 1 base and J shed 0 bases, with 4 bases lying between them. This CDR3 contains 14 residues. Here the CDR3 DNA reads TGCGCCAGCAGCCAAGTCCTAGCCAAAAACATTCAGTACTTC. Translated, it gives CASSQVLAKNIQYF.

V is TRBV12-3 or TRBV12-4 and J is TRBJ1-2; the D is unclear. Trimming removed 2 bases from V and 5 bases from J, with 9 bases in between. This CDR3 has 13 residues. The CDR3 coding sequence is TGTGCCAGCAGTTTACTAGAAGTTTATGGCTACACCTTC. Translated, it gives CASSLLEVYGYTF.

The rearrangement links TRBV24-1 to TRBJ2-1; TRBD2 might be the D (6 bases). Germline loops: CDR1 KGHDR, CDR2 SFDVKD. The CDR3 extends over 14 amino acids. V shed 7 bases and J shed 7 bases, with 16 bases lying between them. CDR3 bases: TGTGCCACCAGCCGGAAAGCGGGTTTAAATGAGCAGTTCTTC. This gives the protein CATSRKAGLNEQFF.

This clone was counted a few times. The J gene is TRBJ2-7, the V gene TRBV6-6; 7 nucleotides line up with TRBD1. The V gene's germline CDR1 is MNHNY and CDR2 SVGAGI (reference sequence). The CDR3 is 15 amino acids. V lost 0 bases, J lost 6 bases, and 8 bases stayed unmatched. The CDR3 coding sequence is TGTGCCAGCAGTTACTCTCAGGGGGAGTCGGGCGAGCAGTACTTC. Its protein is CASSYSQGESGEQYF.

This rearrangement joins TRBV28 to TRBJ2-2; 10 nucleotides agree with TRBD2. The V gene end was trimmed by 5 bases and the J gene end by 1 base; junction bases not matched to a gene: 4. Germline V gene data show CDR1 as MDHEN and CDR2 as SYDVKM. There are 16 residues in the CDR3. This chain's CDR3 is CASSPLAGVNTGELFF. The CDR3 DNA reads as TGTGCCAGCAGTCCGCTAGCGGGGGTGAACACCGGGGAGCTGTTTTTT.

Concerning this clone itself: Mismatch with germline at one junction end may stem from a read error. The V and J genes are TRBV7-7 and TRBJ1-3; D is unresolved. The CDR3 runs 16 residues. Per germline, CDR1 SSHAT and CDR2 FNYEAQ (reference sequence). The CDR3 loop is CASSLGSTVSGNTIYF. DNA of the CDR3: TGTGCTAGCAGCTTAGGGTCCACGGTCTCTGGAAACACCATATATTTT.